This T cell receptor beta chain was recovered during a study of blood T cell repertoires in COVID-19. For the study at large: PBMCs, B-cell-depleted T cells, or T cells provided the cDNA or gDNA that made up the material.

The CDR3 has 15 residues. Germline V gene data show CDR1 as SGHAT and CDR2 as FQNNGV. V was cut by 0 bases and J by 1 base, with 9 bases left in between. The table came from immunoSEQ multiplex PCR; TCRdb's copy has only in-frame clones and leaves some out. Of almost 500,000 clones in the sample, 75% to 90% were seen once. The chain uses TRBV11-2 and TRBJ1-1, with D unclear. The origin of this receptor is a woman aged 55-69 years who had recovered from COVID-19. The material sequenced was PBMCs or T cells enriched from blood (not recorded which). Written as DNA, the CDR3 is TGTGCCAGCAGCTTAGATCGGACTTCGAACACTGAAGCTTTCTTT. Residues: CASSLDRTSNTEAFF.